The rows below give T cell receptor beta chains drawn from one sample of a study of T cell responses to AZD1222 COVID-19 vaccine. Clones were read by immunoSEQ multiplex PCR, and TCRdb kept only the in-frame ones, dropping some. The table has about 86,000 clones, around 87% seen once. The sample in question was peripheral blood, obtained 28 days after the second AZD1222 dose. The receptor set was obtained from an adult who received the AZD1222 COVID-19 vaccine. CDR3s include the opening cysteine and the closing phenylalanine or tryptophan. D genes are given only for firm matches. Rows give clone size only sometimes, using once, few, many, or a class for an expanded clone.

j_call | cdr3_length | d_call | clone_size | v_call | cdr3_nt | cdr3_aa
TRBJ2-5 | 15 | TRBD2 | once | TRBV5-1 | TGCGCCAGCAGCTGGGGGGGTCGGAACCAAGAGACCCAGTACTTC | CASSWGGRNQETQYF
TRBJ2-3 | 14 | TRBD2 | - | TRBV5-4 | TGTGCCAGCAGCTTCAGCGGGAGAGCAGATACGCAGTATTTT | CASSFSGRADTQYF
TRBJ1-2 | 13 | - | - | TRBV29-1 | TGCAGCGTTGATATCCAAGGAATCTATGGCTACACCTTC | CSVDIQGIYGYTF
TRBJ1-5 | 15 | TRBD1 | - | TRBV6-1 | TGTGCCAGCAGTGAAGATACACAGGGGCTTCAGCCCCAGCATTTT | CASSEDTQGLQPQHF
TRBJ1-1 | 14 | - | - | TRBV3-1/TRBV3-2 | TGTGCCAGCAGCCAAGATTTAAGGAACACTGAAGCTTTCTTT | CASSQDLRNTEAFF
TRBJ2-7 | 18 | - | - | TRBV7-2 | TGTGCCAGCAGCTTAAGGGTGACTGGGACACAGAGCTCCTACGAGCAGTACTTC | CASSLRVTGTQSSYEQYF
TRBJ2-1 | 15 | TRBD2 | - | TRBV18 | TGTGCCAGCTCACCCTCGGGGGGGCTAGACAATGAGCAGTTCTTC | CASSPSGGLDNEQFF
TRBJ1-1 | 13 | - | - | TRBV20-1 | TGCAGTGCTAGTCCCCAAGCGGGGGCTGAAGCTTTCTTT | CSASPQAGAEAFF
TRBJ2-2 | 15 | TRBD1 | few | TRBV27 | TGTGCCAGCAGTGTGACAGGGAATCTGTACGGGGAGCTGTTTTTT | CASSVTGNLYGELFF
TRBJ1-2 | 14 | TRBD1 | - | TRBV5-6 | TGTGCCAGCAGCTCCCCGGGACAGGATTATGGCTACACCTTC | CASSSPGQDYGYTF
TRBJ1-5 | 14 | - | - | TRBV9 | TGTGCCAGCAGCGGGGGGGATAGCAATCAGCCCCAGCATTTT | CASSGGDSNQPQHF
TRBJ2-1 | 15 | TRBD2 | - | TRBV7-9 | TGTGCCAGCAGCTTAGAAGCGGGAGGGTACAATGAGCAGTTCTTC | CASSLEAGGYNEQFF
TRBJ2-1 | 13 | - | - | TRBV30 | TGTGCCTCGGACGGGGAAAACTACAATGAGCAGTTCTTC | CASDGENYNEQFF
TRBJ2-5 | 14 | - | once | TRBV7-9 | TGTGCCAGCAGTTACGGGGGAATCGGTGAGACCCAGTACTTC | CASSYGGIGETQYF
TRBJ1-1 | 12 | - | - | TRBV5-3 | TGTGCCAGAAGCTTGAAAAGAACTGAAGCTTTCTTT | CARSLKRTEAFF
TRBJ2-1 | 16 | TRBD2 | - | TRBV3-1/TRBV3-2 | TGTGCCAGCAGCCCCCGAGGTAGCGGGGGGGCGGGGGAGCAGTTCTTC | CASSPRGSGGAGEQFF
TRBJ1-3 | 13 | - | - | TRBV9 | TGTGCCAGCAGCAGAGACTCTGGAAACACCATATATTTT | CASSRDSGNTIYF
TRBJ2-7 | 16 | - | - | TRBV19 | TGTGCCAGTAGTATAGATCTATTGGGAGGACGCAACGAGCAGTACTTC | CASSIDLLGGRNEQYF
TRBJ1-5 | 14 | - | - | TRBV5-6 | TGTGCCAGCAGTATCGGACAGTCACATCAGCCCCAGCATTTT | CASSIGQSHQPQHF
TRBJ2-2 | 15 | - | - | TRBV6-2/TRBV6-3 | TGTGCCAGCAGCCGTGAGGGGCTAGGGACCGGGGAGCTGTTTTTT | CASSREGLGTGELFF
TRBJ2-3 | 14 | - | - | TRBV6-5 | TGTGCCAGCCTTCCCGGGGCCCCCTGGGATACGCAGTATTTT | CASLPGAPWDTQYF
TRBJ2-7 | 12 | - | few | TRBV12-3/TRBV12-4 | TGTGCCAGCATGGCAGGGTCCTACGAGCAGTACTTC | CASMAGSYEQYF
TRBJ2-7 | 11 | - | - | TRBV6-1 | TGTGCCAGCAGTGAATGGTACGAGCAGTACTTC | CASSEWYEQYF
TRBJ1-1 | 15 | - | once | TRBV18 | TGTGCCAGCTCATTGGGGCACACAGAGAACACTGAAGCTTTCTTT | CASSLGHTENTEAFF
TRBJ2-4 | 16 | TRBD1 | once | TRBV7-2 | TGTGCCAGCAGCCCAGGGGGCGGGCAAGCCAAAAACATTCAGTACTTC | CASSPGGGQAKNIQYF
TRBJ1-1 | 15 | TRBD1 | - | TRBV6-2/TRBV6-3 | TGTGCCAGCAGTACGTACAGGGGTATGAACACTGAAGCTTTCTTT | CASSTYRGMNTEAFF
TRBJ1-5 | 14 | TRBD1 | - | TRBV2 | TGTGCCAGCAGCGGGACAGGAGGCAATCAGCCCCAGCATTTT | CASSGTGGNQPQHF
TRBJ2-3 | 13 | - | - | TRBV11-3 | TGTGCCAGTACCCTAGTTCGTACAGATACGCAGTATTTT | CASTLVRTDTQYF
TRBJ1-1 | 17 | - | - | TRBV7-2 | TGTGCCAGCAGCCACATCCCATTTCCCCGGGGTGGCACTGAAGCTTTCTTT | CASSHIPFPRGGTEAFF
TRBJ2-5 | 17 | - | - | TRBV7-8 | TGTGCCAGCATCCTACGGGAGGCGGGGCTAGGGGGAGAGACCCAGTACTTC | CASILREAGLGGETQYF
TRBJ1-6 | 16 | TRBD1 | few | TRBV18 | TGTGCCAGCTCACCACTGGGACAGGGATATAATTCACCCCTCCACTTT | CASSPLGQGYNSPLHF
TRBJ2-7 | 14 | - | once | TRBV28 | TGTGCCAGCTATTCGGGGGCAGGGCGGGGCGAGCAGTACTTC | CASYSGAGRGEQYF
TRBJ2-2 | 18 | TRBD2 | - | TRBV7-9 | TGTGCCAGCAGCTTCGGGCTAGCGGGGGGCCTCTACACCGGGGAGCTGTTTTTT | CASSFGLAGGLYTGELFF